This entry lists 17 T cell receptor beta chains sequenced from one sample in a study of blood T cell repertoires in COVID-19. Clones were read by immunoSEQ multiplex PCR, and TCRdb kept only the in-frame ones, dropping some. The table has 100,000 to 150,000 clones, roughly four fifths seen once. The sample comprised peripheral blood. The receptors were gathered from a woman in her forties or fifties with acute or convalescent COVID-19.

The chain carries TRBV24-1 and TRBJ2-2; D may be TRBD1 (5 bases). CDR3 size: 16 residues. The V gene lost 4 bases and the J gene lost 0 bases, with 11 bases spanning the gap. The germline V gene has CDR1 KGHDR and CDR2 SFDVKD. Here the CDR3 reads CATSDHRLANTGELFF. CDR3 DNA sequence: TGTGCCACCAGTGACCACAGGTTAGCGAACACCGGGGAGCTGTTTTTT.

V is TRBV4-2 and J is TRBJ1-2, with 7 bases aligning to TRBD1. The ends lost 0 bases at V and 5 bases at J; junction bases unmatched: 3. The CDR3 has 14 amino acids. CDR1 and CDR2 from the germline V gene are LGHNA and YNFKEQ. The CDR3 nucleotides are TGTGCCAGCAGCCAAGAGGTCAGGGGGTATGGCTACACCTTC. Amino acids: CASSQEVRGYGYTF.

V is TRBV2 and J is TRBJ1-5, with a weak D call TRBD1 (5 bases). The CDR3 length is 14 residues. Trimming pared 8 bases from V and 6 bases from J, leaving 17 bases between. In germline, CDR1 is SNHLY, CDR2 FYNNEI. As DNA, the CDR3 is TGTGCCAGCCACCTGTCAGAAAGGGGTCAGCCCCAGCATTTT. Translated: CASHLSERGQPQHF.

The chain combines TRBV10-3 with TRBJ1-1, with D possibly TRBD1 on 6 matching bases. Trimming pared 0 bases from V and 11 bases from J, leaving 13 bases between. The CDR3 is made up of 13 amino acids. The germline V gene encodes CDR1 ENHRY and CDR2 SYGVKD. The CDR3 coding sequence is TGTGCCATCAGTGAGTCTTACCAGGGGCTGGCTTTCTTT. Encoded protein: CAISESYQGLAFF.

The chain combines TRBV11-2 with TRBJ1-1, with a weak D call TRBD1 (6 bases). This CDR3 is built from 14 residues. V was trimmed by 1 base and J by 7 bases, leaving 13 bases between them. The germline V gene encodes CDR1 SGHAT and CDR2 FQNNGV. CDR3 nucleotides: TGTGCCAGCAGCTTAGTACAGGGAAGAGGTGAAGCTTTCTTT. Translation gives CASSLVQGRGEAFF.

The rearrangement joins TRBV18 to TRBJ2-7, with 9 bases that match TRBD1. After removal of 3 bases from V and 2 bases from J, the junction contained 8 bases not matched to a gene. Germline loops: CDR1 KGHSH, CDR2 LQKENI. The CDR3 spans 16 residues. In DNA, the CDR3 is TGTGCCAGCTCACCTATACAGGGGGCGTCTCCCTACGAGCAGTACTTC. Its protein is CASSPIQGASPYEQYF.

This clone was detected only once. The gene calls are TRBV27 and TRBJ2-1; 9 bases map to TRBD2. The CDR3 length is 15 residues. With 4 bases clipped from V and 5 bases from J, the junction kept 6 bases outside the gene matches. Germline CDR1 reads MNHEY; CDR2 reads SMNVEV (reference sequence). CDR3 sequence reads: CASSSFSGSNNEQFF. DNA of the CDR3: TGTGCCAGCAGTTCCTTTAGCGGGAGCAACAATGAGCAGTTCTTC.

This clone was observed a single time. The gene calls are TRBV6-1 and TRBJ1-3; D uncertain. Germline V gives CDR1 MNHNS, CDR2 SASEGT. The V end lost 2 bases, the J end lost 3 bases, and 5 bases lay between the germline ends. The CDR3 covers 13 residues. CDR3 in amino acids: CASSEIFGNTIYF. The CDR3 nucleotides are TGTGCCAGCAGTGAAATCTTTGGAAACACCATATATTTT.

A remark on this clone: The sample has other DNA sequences that encode this CDR3 too. Here the CDR3 reads CASISPSGVYNEQFF. The CDR3 coding sequence is TGTGCCAGCATATCACCTAGCGGGGTTTACAATGAGCAGTTCTTC. V and J are TRBV6-5 and TRBJ2-1; 9 nucleotides line up with TRBD2. CDR3 size: 15 residues. The germline gives CDR1 MNHEY, CDR2 SVGAGI. V lost 7 bases and J lost 4; bases outside the gene matches: 8.

CDR3 sequence: CASSQGLEGGQETQYF. CDR3 sequence (DNA): TGTGCCAGCAGCCAAGGGCTGGAAGGGGGCCAAGAGACCCAGTACTTC. V gene TRBV4-2 combines with J gene TRBJ2-5, with D perhaps matching TRBD1 (6 bases). V was pared by 1 base and J by 1 base, with 13 bases between. The CDR3 covers 16 residues. Germline lookup yields CDR1 LGHNA and CDR2 YNFKEQ.

The gene calls are TRBV18 and TRBJ1-5; no definite D call. CDR3 size: 13 residues. With 3 bases removed from V and 7 bases from J, the gap between germline ends came to 10 bases. Looked up from germline, CDR1 is KGHSH and CDR2 is LQKENI. CDR3 bases: TGTGCCAGCTCACCCGATCAGAGGCAGCCCCAGCATTTT. Residues: CASSPDQRQPQHF.

The J gene is TRBJ2-2, the V gene TRBV6-1, with D maybe TRBD2 (6 bases). CDR3 length equals 16 residues. CDR1 is MNHNS, CDR2 SASEGT, per germline. Trimming stripped 0 bases from V and 5 bases from J, with 13 bases between. The chain's CDR3 is CASSEAFGTDTGELFF. CDR3 DNA: TGTGCCAGCAGTGAAGCTTTCGGGACTGATACCGGGGAGCTGTTTTTT.

This clone appeared a few times. The chain combines TRBV28 with TRBJ1-1, with no clear D. CDR1 and CDR2 (germline): MDHEN, SYDVKM. V was shortened by 2 bases and J by 7 bases, with 5 bases between the two germline ends. CDR3 length equals 11 residues. The CDR3 region is CASSLELEAFF. The CDR3 DNA reads as TGTGCCAGCAGTTTAGAGCTTGAAGCTTTCTTT.

The chain links TRBV19 to TRBJ2-6; TRBD1 might be the D (6 bases). This CDR3 contains 19 residues. Trimming removed 4 bases from V and 0 bases from J, with 19 bases in between. The V gene's germline CDR1 is LNHDA and CDR2 SQIVND (reference sequence). DNA of the CDR3: TGTGCCAGTAGTACCCAGGGGTCCATCTCCTCCTCTGGGGCCAACGTCCTGACTTTC. Its protein product is CASSTQGSISSSGANVLTF.

The gene calls are TRBV2 and TRBJ1-4, with 10 bases lining up with TRBD1. Germline loops: CDR1 SNHLY, CDR2 FYNNEI. This CDR3 has 15 residues. After removal of 6 bases from V and 2 bases from J, the junction contained 3 bases not matched to a gene. The CDR3 DNA sequence: TGTGCCAGCAGAAGACAGGGGGCGACTAATGAAAAACTGTTTTTT. Translation: CASRRQGATNEKLFF.

The chain carries TRBV7-3 and TRBJ2-2; 8 bases agree with TRBD1. CDR3 length equals 14 residues. From germline, CDR1 is SGHTA and CDR2 FQGTGA. V lost 4 bases and J lost 4; bases outside the gene matches: 2. DNA for the CDR3: TGTGCCAGCAGCTCAGGACAGGGCACCGGGGAGCTGTTTTTT. Amino acid sequence: CASSSGQGTGELFF.

V and J are TRBV28 and TRBJ1-5; unclear D gene. This CDR3 has 13 residues. Germline CDR1 MDHEN, CDR2 SYDVKM. Between the trimmed V and J ends, which lost 4 bases and 7 bases, there was a span of 11 bases. CDR3 loop: CASSWEKRQPQHF. The DNA of the CDR3 is TGTGCCAGCAGTTGGGAGAAAAGGCAGCCCCAGCATTTT.